The 2 T cell receptor beta chains in this list originate from one sample, sequenced in a study of CD8+CD57+ T cells in acquired aplastic anemia. TCR beta VDJ and CDR3 profiling used genomic DNA as template. TCRdb ran MiXCR on the reads and lists one entry per CDR3 protein. The sample lists 150,000 to 200,000 distinct CDR3 sequences, roughly 63% occurring once. Material for sequencing was sorted CD4+, CD8+, or CD8+CD57+ T cells (not recorded which) from PBMCs. The receptor source for this set is a human donor in good health.

This clonotype was counted a few times. This chain uses TRBV7-8 with TRBJ2-7; D may be TRBD2 (6 bases). Trimming removed 2 bases from V and 4 bases from J, with 6 bases in between. Germline V lookup: CDR1 SGHVS, CDR2 FQNEAQ. This CDR3 comprises 12 residues. CDR3 sequence: CASSLLAYEQYF. For the CDR3, the DNA is TGTGCCAGCAGCTTACTAGCGTACGAGCAGTACTTC.

V gene TRBV20-1 combines with J gene TRBJ1-5; perhaps TRBD1 as D (6 bases). V lost 4 bases and J lost 4, with 11 bases in between. Germline V gene lookup returns CDR1 DFQATT and CDR2 SNEGSKA (reference sequence). This CDR3 is built from 13 residues. The CDR3: CSATQGLNQPQHF. In DNA form, the CDR3 reads TGCAGTGCTACACAGGGCTTAAATCAGCCCCAGCATTTT.